The source of this T cell receptor (beta chain) is a study of OX40 agonist ivuxolimab in advanced cancers. CDR3 length: 12 amino acids. Germline V CDR1 and CDR2: WNHNN, SYGVQD (reference sequence). Trimming took off 8 bases at V and 2 bases at J, with 8 bases between the two ends. TCRdb keeps only in-frame clones here, not all; method: immunoSEQ multiplex PCR. The repertoire holds about 56,000 clones, 82% seen once, with about 3.5% in the top ten. The TCR comes from an adult with an advanced solid tumor such as melanoma, head and neck, liver or kidney cancer. V gene TRBV10-1 combines with J gene TRBJ2-3, with D unclear. Sequencing was performed on CD4+ or CD8+ T cells sorted from blood, taken in a trial of the OX40 agonist ivuxolimab. CDR3 sequence: CASGPFTDTQYF. The CDR3 bases are TGCGCCAGCGGGCCTTTCACAGATACGCAGTATTTT.